This TCR beta chain was profiled in a study of tumor-infiltrating lymphocytes in primary liver carcinoma. Total RNA and DNA came together from 20-30 mg of bulk tissue without cell sorting. Germline-derived CDR1 and CDR2 are LGHNA and YSLEER. The CDR3 length is 15 residues. TCR beta cDNA was prepared out of roughly 450 ng total RNA by means of a constant-region primer. Modified slightly, ARM-PCR produced TCR beta libraries over three nested multiplex PCR rounds. In the first two PCR rounds, TRBV1-TRBV30 forward primers were paired with a C-beta reverse primer, and each round lasted about 9 cycles. TCRdb recomputed calls from the multiplex PCR reads with MiXCR, one row per CDR3 protein. The data contain about 210,000 distinct CDR3 sequences, 70% to 90% of them singletons. A note on this clonotype: One end of the junction varies from germline; a read error may be responsible.

The clonotype was recovered from a man in his forties or fifties with primary liver carcinoma and hepatitis B virus infection. The sequenced sample consisted of tumor tissue from primary liver carcinoma. V usage is TRBV4-3 and J usage is TRBJ2-3; TRBD2 agrees at 8 bases. The CDR3 nucleotides read TGCGCCAGCAGCCAAAATCAACTAGCGGCAGATACGCAATATTTT. Translation: CASSQNQLAADTQYF.